This T cell receptor (beta chain) was sequenced during a study of cytomegalovirus exposure and HLA in healthy donors. Measured with immunoSEQ multiplex PCR; TCRdb has only the in-frame clones, and not every one. The repertoire holds about 110,000 clones, with more than 90% as singletons. The CDR3 is 15 residues long. J was trimmed by 2 bases and V by 5 bases; bases with no gene match: 6. Germline V lookup: CDR1 WNHNN, CDR2 SYGVQD (reference sequence). The receptor was derived from a woman aged 18-30 years in good health and CMV-seronegative. Sequenced material: PBMCs. This chain uses TRBV10-1 with TRBJ2-5, with 9 bases lining up with TRBD2. DNA of the CDR3: TGCGCCAGCAGTTGGGCTAGCGGGAAACAAGAGACCCAGTACTTC. Its translation: CASSWASGKQETQYF.